The TCR beta chain under discussion was sequenced for a study of T cell repertoires in cytomegalovirus infection. Study-wide context: Indicated by public TCR beta signatures were CMV infection and matching HLA type. Study-wide points: The cumulative frequency of public TCR beta families distinguished individuals who carried CMV together with the relevant HLA. Ex vivo, HLA-C-restricted CMV-specific TCR beta clonotypes prevailed over the rest of the response.

Trimming removed 2 bases at V and 11 bases at J, with 17 bases between. This CDR3 has 13 residues. Germline CDR1 is DFQATT and CDR2 is SNEGSKA (reference sequence). TCRdb redid the calling of the reads with MiXCR, one entry per CDR3 protein. Here the sample spans over 200,000 distinct CDR3 sequences, about 13% being singletons. This clonotype has just a few counts. The antigen is not known. The sequence was collected from a human donor in good health (CMV status not recorded). Some clones in this sample may be carry-over from other donors' samples. The specimen was PBMCs. The chain employs TRBV20-1 and TRBJ2-3, with a tentative D call TRBD2 (7 bases). The CDR3 sequence: CSARLGGLAEQYF. As DNA, the CDR3 is TGCAGTGCTAGACTGGGGGGCCTAGCGGAGCAGTATTTT.